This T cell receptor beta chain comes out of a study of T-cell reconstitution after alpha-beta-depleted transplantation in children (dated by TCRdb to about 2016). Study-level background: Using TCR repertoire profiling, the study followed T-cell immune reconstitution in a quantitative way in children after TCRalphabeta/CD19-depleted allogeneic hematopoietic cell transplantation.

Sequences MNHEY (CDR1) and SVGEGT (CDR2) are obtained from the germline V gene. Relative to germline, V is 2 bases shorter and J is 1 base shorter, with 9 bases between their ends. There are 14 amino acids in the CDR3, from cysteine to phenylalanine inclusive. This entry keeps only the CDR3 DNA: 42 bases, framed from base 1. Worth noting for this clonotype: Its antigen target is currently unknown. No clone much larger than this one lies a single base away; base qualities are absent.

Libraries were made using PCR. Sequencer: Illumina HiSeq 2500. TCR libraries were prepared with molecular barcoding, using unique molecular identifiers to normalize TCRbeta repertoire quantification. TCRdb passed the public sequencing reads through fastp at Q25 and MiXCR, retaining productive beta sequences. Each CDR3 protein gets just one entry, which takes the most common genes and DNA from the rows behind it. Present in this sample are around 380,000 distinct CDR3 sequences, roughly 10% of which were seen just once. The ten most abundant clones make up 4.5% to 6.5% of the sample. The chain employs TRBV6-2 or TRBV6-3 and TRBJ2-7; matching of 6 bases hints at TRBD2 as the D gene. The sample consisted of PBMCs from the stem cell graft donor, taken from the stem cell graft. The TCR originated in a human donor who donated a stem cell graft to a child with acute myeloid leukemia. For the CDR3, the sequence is CASSYGGNSYEQYF. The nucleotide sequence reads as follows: TGTGCCAGCAGTTACGGCGGGAATTCCTACGAGCAGTACTTC.